The clone carrying this T cell receptor beta chain was recorded only once. This specimen comes from a study of blood T cell repertoires in COVID-19. Overall study context: Nucleic acid was either cDNA or gDNA, and it came from T cells, B-cell-depleted T cells, or PBMCs.

Per the study methods: Using reference gene primer amplification, nucleated cell counts were estimated. Assay: immunoSEQ multiplex PCR; the TCRdb copy retains only in-frame clones and omits some. V and J calls and clone size are copied from that table; D and trimming were computed from the DNA. The sample contains about 200,000 clones, 80% to 90% of which appear only once. V lost 0 bases, J lost 9 bases, and 10 bases lay in between. CDR1 is SGHRS, CDR2 YFSETQ, per germline. There are 13 residues in the CDR3. The chain joins TRBV5-1 to TRBJ2-1; the D gene is possibly TRBD2 (5 bases). Sequencing input: peripheral blood. This receptor was identified in a man aged 60-69 years who had recovered from COVID-19. CDR3 nucleotides: TGCGCCAGCAGCTTGGCCCTAGCTAGTGAGCAGTTCTTC. Its protein product is CASSLALASEQFF.